This T cell receptor beta chain stems from a study of shared clonotypes between healthy human individuals. The CDR3 spans 16 residues. Germline V lookup: CDR1 LNHDA, CDR2 SQIVND (reference sequence). Trimming at V came to 6 bases and at J to 3 bases, leaving 11 bases not matched to a gene. Assay used: immunoSEQ multiplex PCR; TCRdb lists only in-frame clones, some missing. The sample lists 2,500,000 or so clones; just under 95% were seen once. This clonotype was sampled from a man aged 18 to 29 in good health. Some clones in this sample may be carry-over from other donors' samples. Sequencing used naive CD4+ T cells from PBMCs. Subset: CD45RA+ positively selected. V usage is TRBV19 and J usage is TRBJ1-1; 9 nucleotides align to TRBD1. The CDR3: CASSPLWTGEYTEAFF. In nucleotides, the CDR3 is TGTGCCAGTAGCCCCCTTTGGACAGGGGAGTACACTGAAGCTTTCTTT.